The 4 T cell receptor beta chains below come from one sample, sequenced in a study of T-cell reconstitution after alpha-beta-depleted transplantation in children. Unique molecular identifiers were incorporated when the TCRbeta library was constructed. Via MiXCR, TCRdb re-called the PCR reads, giving one row per CDR3 protein. In the table there are some 200,000 distinct CDR3 sequences, just over 14% of which are singletons. This specimen consisted of PBMCs from the stem cell graft donor, obtained from the stem cell graft. These receptor sequences come from a human donor who donated a stem cell graft to a child with acute lymphoblastic leukemia.

This chain uses TRBV20-1 with TRBJ2-1, with 12 bases aligning to TRBD2. The trim removed 6 bases at V and 9 bases at J, leaving 9 bases unmatched. Looked up from germline, CDR1 is DFQATT and CDR2 is SNEGSKA (reference sequence). This CDR3 comprises 14 residues. CDR3 nucleotides: TGCAGTGCCGCCCCCGGACTAGCGGGATTTGAGCAGTTCTTC. It yields the protein CSAAPGLAGFEQFF.

This clonotype was detected only once. The chain has TRBV7-8 and TRBJ1-5; TRBD1 might be the D (6 bases). V lost 5 bases to trimming and J lost 3 bases, with 14 bases between them. In germline, CDR1 is SGHVS, CDR2 FQNEAQ. The CDR3 extends over 15 amino acids. For the CDR3, the DNA is TGTGCCAGCAGCCACTCCAGGGGAAACAATCAGCCCCAGCATTTT. Amino acids: CASSHSRGNNQPQHF.

This clonotype was recorded at least ten times. The rearrangement joins TRBV18 to TRBJ2-7; D unclear. In germline, CDR1 is KGHSH, CDR2 LQKENI. The CDR3 totals 13 residues. The germline V and J ends were trimmed by 3 bases and 4 bases, with 10 bases remaining between them. This CDR3 reads CASSPGSGYEQYF. The CDR3, as DNA: TGTGCCAGCTCACCTGGGTCCGGGTACGAGCAGTACTTC. The full variable domain, in which reference TRBV18 and TRBJ2-7 provide the parts outside the CDR3, is NAGVMQNPRHLVRRRGQEARLRCSPMKGHSHVYWYRQLPEEGLKFMVYLQKENIIDESGMPKERFSAEFPKEGPSILRIQQVVRGDSAAYFCASSPGSGYEQYFGPGTRLTVT.

This clonotype was detected only a few times. The chain uses TRBV12-3 or TRBV12-4 and TRBJ2-7; D tentatively reads TRBD1 or TRBD2 (7 bases each). V shed 6 bases and J shed 0 bases, with 15 bases lying between them. This CDR3 region has 15 residues. The CDR3 coding sequence is TGTGCCAGCAGGCCCGGGGGGACAGTCTCCTACGAGCAGTACTTC. The encoded protein is CASRPGGTVSYEQYF.